Detailed here is one TCR beta chain. The CDR3 is made up of 14 amino acids. V trimming: 3 bases; J trimming: 4 bases; junction bases outside the gene matches: 8. CDR1 is GTSNPN and CDR2 is SVGIG in the germline V gene (reference sequence). TCRdb's table, derived via immunoSEQ multiplex PCR, lists solely in-frame clones and lacks some. The sample contains some 140,000 clones, about 90% of which appear only once. The data stem from a study of cytomegalovirus exposure and HLA in healthy donors. On the study more broadly: The 120 or so validation repertoires were reported in a later analysis to have been generated on the same platform as the approximately 600 first-cohort repertoires.

The origin of this receptor is a man in his late teens or twenties in good health and CMV-seronegative. The chain is built from TRBV30 and TRBJ1-2; 7 positions match TRBD1. Sequencing was carried out using PBMCs. For the CDR3, the DNA is TGTGCCTGGAGGGCGGCAGGGGGGTCCTATGGCTACACCTTC. Protein product: CAWRAAGGSYGYTF.